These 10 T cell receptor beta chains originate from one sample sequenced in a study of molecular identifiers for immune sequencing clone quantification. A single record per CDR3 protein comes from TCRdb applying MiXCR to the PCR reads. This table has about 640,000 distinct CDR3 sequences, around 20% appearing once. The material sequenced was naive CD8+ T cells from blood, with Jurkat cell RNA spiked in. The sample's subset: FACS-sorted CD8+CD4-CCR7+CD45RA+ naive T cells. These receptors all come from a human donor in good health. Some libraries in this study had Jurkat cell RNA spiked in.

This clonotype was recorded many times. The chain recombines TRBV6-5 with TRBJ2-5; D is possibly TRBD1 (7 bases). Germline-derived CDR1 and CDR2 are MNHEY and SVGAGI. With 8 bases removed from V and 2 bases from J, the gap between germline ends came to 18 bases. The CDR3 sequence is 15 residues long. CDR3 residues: CASHGGTAPQETQYF. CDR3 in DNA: TGTGCCAGCCATGGGGGGACAGCGCCACAAGAGACCCAGTACTTC.

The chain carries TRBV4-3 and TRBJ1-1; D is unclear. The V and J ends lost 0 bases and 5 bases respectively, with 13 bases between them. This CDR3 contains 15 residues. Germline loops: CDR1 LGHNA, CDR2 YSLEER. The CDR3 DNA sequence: TGCGCCAGCAGCCAAGATGTGACGGGGAAAACTGAAGCTTTCTTT. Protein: CASSQDVTGKTEAFF.

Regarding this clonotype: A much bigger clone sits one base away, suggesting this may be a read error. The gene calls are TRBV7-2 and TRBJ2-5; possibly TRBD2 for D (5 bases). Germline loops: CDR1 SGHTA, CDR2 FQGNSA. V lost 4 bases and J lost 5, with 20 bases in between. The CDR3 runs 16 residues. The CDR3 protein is CASSSLDGNPRETQYF. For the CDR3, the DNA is TGTGCCAGCAGCTCTCTGGACGGGAACCCCCGGGAGACCCAGTACTTC.

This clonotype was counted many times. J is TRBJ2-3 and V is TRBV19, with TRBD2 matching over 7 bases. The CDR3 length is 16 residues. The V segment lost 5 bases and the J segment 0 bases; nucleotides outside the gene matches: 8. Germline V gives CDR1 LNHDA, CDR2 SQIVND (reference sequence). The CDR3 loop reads CASSPPWGGSTDTQYF. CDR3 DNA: TGTGCCAGTAGTCCCCCTTGGGGGGGAAGCACAGATACGCAGTATTTT.

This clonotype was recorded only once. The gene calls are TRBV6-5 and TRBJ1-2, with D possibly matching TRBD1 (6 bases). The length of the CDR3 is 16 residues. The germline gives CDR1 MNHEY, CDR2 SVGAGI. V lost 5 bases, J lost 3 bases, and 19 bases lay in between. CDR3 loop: CASSNLRTAFYYGYTF. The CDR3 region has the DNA TGTGCCAGCAGTAACCTAAGGACAGCCTTTTACTATGGCTACACCTTC.

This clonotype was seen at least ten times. CDR3 DNA: TGTGCCAGCAGTTACCGTCCGGGGAACAGAGAAGCTTTCTTT. Protein: CASSYRPGNREAFF. V and J are TRBV6-2 or TRBV6-3 and TRBJ1-1; D is unclear. CDR1 MNHEY and CDR2 SVGEGT come from the germline V gene. With 2 bases removed from V and 8 bases from J, the gap between germline ends came to 15 bases. The CDR3 spans 14 residues.

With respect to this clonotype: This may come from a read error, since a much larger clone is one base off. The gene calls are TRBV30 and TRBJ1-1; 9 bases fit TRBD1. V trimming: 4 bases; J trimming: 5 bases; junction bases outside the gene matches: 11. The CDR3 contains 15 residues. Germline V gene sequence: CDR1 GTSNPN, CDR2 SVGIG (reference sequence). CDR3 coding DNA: TGTGCCTGGAATGATATTGGACAGGGGAGAACTGAAGCTTTCTTT. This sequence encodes CAWNDIGQGRTEAFF.

The CDR3 is CASSPSLGGTEAFF. DNA of the CDR3: TGTGCCAGCAGCCCTAGCCTCGGGGGCACTGAAGCTTTCTTT. The chain is built from TRBV12-3 or TRBV12-4 and TRBJ1-1; D is perhaps TRBD1 (5 bases). V gave up 6 bases and J gave up 4 bases, with 15 bases separating them. The CDR3 is 14 residues long.

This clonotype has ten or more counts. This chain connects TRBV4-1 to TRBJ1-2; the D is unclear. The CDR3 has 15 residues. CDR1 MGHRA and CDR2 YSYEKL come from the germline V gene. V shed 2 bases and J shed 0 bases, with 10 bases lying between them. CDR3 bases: TGCGCCAGCAGCCAAACAGCCGTGACTAACTATGGCTACACCTTC. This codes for CASSQTAVTNYGYTF.

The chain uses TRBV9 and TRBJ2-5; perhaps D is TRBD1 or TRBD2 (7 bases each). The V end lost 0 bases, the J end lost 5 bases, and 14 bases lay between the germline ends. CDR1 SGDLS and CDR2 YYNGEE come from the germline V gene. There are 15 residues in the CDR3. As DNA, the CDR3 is TGTGCCAGCAGCGTAGCGGCAGGGGGAGGGGAGACCCAGTACTTC. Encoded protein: CASSVAAGGGETQYF. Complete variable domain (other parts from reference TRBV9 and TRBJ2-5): DSGVTQTPKHLITATGQRVTLRCSPRSGDLSVYWYQQSLDQGLQFLIQYYNGEERAKGNILERFSAQQFPDLHSELNLSSLELGDSALYFCASSVAAGGGETQYFGPGTRLLVL.